This T cell receptor beta chain was documented in a study of OX40 agonist ivuxolimab in advanced cancers. The assay was immunoSEQ multiplex PCR, and TCRdb's table has in-frame clones only and misses some. The data hold about 75,000 clones, with about 86% observed a single time. This CDR3 has 14 amino acids. V lost 7 bases to trimming and J lost 7 bases, with 17 bases between them. Germline lookup yields CDR1 MDHEN and CDR2 SYDVKM. Sequenced material: CD4+ or CD8+ T cells sorted from blood, taken in a trial of the OX40 agonist ivuxolimab. This clonotype was obtained from an adult with an advanced solid tumor such as melanoma, head and neck, liver or kidney cancer. This sequence joins TRBV28 and TRBJ1-5; D is possibly TRBD1 (5 bases). The CDR3 region is CASTLSGVRQPQHF. The CDR3 region has the DNA TGTGCCAGCACCCTCTCGGGGGTGAGGCAGCCCCAGCATTTT.